These 23 T cell receptor beta chains were all obtained from the same sample, sequenced in a study of shared clonotypes between healthy human individuals. The data were produced by immunoSEQ multiplex PCR, yet TCRdb's version contains in-frame clones alone and is incomplete. The top ten hold under 11% of the sample, which has roughly 200,000 clones, about 68% seen once. The specimen sequenced was memory CD4+ T cells sorted from blood. Subset in this sample: CD45RA-negative fraction. All receptors come from a man aged 25 to 45 in good health.

This clone occurred a few times. The rearrangement joins TRBV7-8 to TRBJ2-3; D is uncertain. Germline V CDR1 and CDR2: SGHVS, FQNEAQ. This CDR3 spans 12 amino acids. V was trimmed by 7 bases and J by 6 bases, leaving 11 bases between them. The CDR3 here is CASTSLGDTQYF. In DNA, the CDR3 is TGTGCCAGCACCTCCCTCGGGGATACGCAGTATTTT.

This clone was observed at least ten times. The chain combines TRBV7-2 with TRBJ2-7; maybe TRBD1 (5 bases). The CDR3 has 12 amino acids. Germline CDR1 is SGHTA and CDR2 is FQGNSA. V was cut by 2 bases and J by 4 bases, with 6 bases left in between. The CDR3: CASSLQGYEQYF. CDR3 DNA: TGTGCCAGCAGCTTACAGGGTTACGAGCAGTACTTC.

This clone was counted between two and nine times. The rearrangement links TRBV29-1 to TRBJ2-3; D ambiguous. The CDR3 length is 14 residues. Trimming stripped 4 bases from V and 2 bases from J, with 13 bases between. CDR1 is SQVTM and CDR2 is ANQGSEA in the germline V gene. The CDR3 DNA reads as TGCAGCGTTGGTGTGGACGCCACCACAGATACGCAGTATTTT. It codes for CSVGVDATTDTQYF.

J is TRBJ2-5 and V is TRBV20-1; D is unresolved. Deletions cut 5 bases from V and 4 bases from J, with 8 bases between. CDR1 is DFQATT and CDR2 is SNEGSKA in the germline V gene (reference sequence). This CDR3 comprises 11 residues. CDR3 nucleotides: TGCAGTGCTGAGACCGGAGAGACCCAGTACTTC. The encoded protein is CSAETGETQYF.

The CDR3 bases are TGCGCCAGCAGCGGTTCGGGGGGCAGATCCTACGAGCAGTACTTC. The encoded protein is CASSGSGGRSYEQYF. The rearrangement links TRBV5-1 to TRBJ2-7; perhaps TRBD2 as D (7 bases). Trimming cost V 4 bases and J 1 base, with 15 bases left between them. CDR1 and CDR2 (germline): SGHRS, YFSETQ. CDR3 length equals 15 residues.

A few counts support this clone. This rearrangement joins TRBV10-2 to TRBJ1-2; TRBD1 aligns across 11 bases. The CDR3 is 15 amino acids. V shed 6 bases, J shed 4 bases, and the junction held 7 bases outside the gene matches. Germline V gives CDR1 WSHSY, CDR2 SAAADI. CDR3 in DNA: TGCGCCAGCAGGGCGGGGACAGGGGGTCTCTATGGCTACACCTTC. Residues: CASRAGTGGLYGYTF.

This rearrangement joins TRBV15 to TRBJ1-5; TRBD1 might be the D (5 bases). The CDR3 has 14 amino acids. Trimming took 5 bases from V and 1 from J, leaving 9 bases between them. Germline V CDR1 and CDR2: LNHNV, YYDKDF (reference sequence). CDR3 nucleotide sequence: TGTGCCACCAGCGGGGGAACCAGCAATCAGCCCCAGCATTTT. Its translation: CATSGGTSNQPQHF.

This clone has just a few counts. J is TRBJ2-1 and V is TRBV5-1; unclear D gene. The CDR3 has 13 amino acids. V lost 7 bases and J lost 7, with 15 bases in between. From germline, CDR1 is SGHRS and CDR2 YFSETQ. Written as DNA, the CDR3 is TGCGCCAGCTCGGCGGAGCTAGGAAATGAGCAGTTCTTC. It codes for CASSAELGNEQFF.

This rearrangement joins TRBV7-2 to TRBJ2-7, with D possibly TRBD2 on 5 matching bases. Germline CDR1 SGHTA, CDR2 FQGNSA. V was cut by 1 base and J by 6 bases, with 16 bases left in between. This CDR3 has 15 residues. CDR3 DNA sequence: TGTGCCAGCAGCTTAGAGTCCAGCGGATCAACCGAGCAGTACTTC. It is translated as CASSLESSGSTEQYF.

This clone was recorded a few times. The chain has TRBV5-1 and TRBJ2-7; D unclear. Germline lookup yields CDR1 SGHRS and CDR2 YFSETQ. V was cut by 0 bases and J by 7 bases, with 8 bases left in between. CDR3 length equals 12 residues. CDR3: CASSLGAGEQYF. In nucleotides, the CDR3 is TGCGCCAGCAGCTTGGGGGCCGGGGAGCAGTACTTC. Supplemented by reference TRBV5-1 and TRBJ2-7, the full variable domain reads KAGVTQTPRYLIKTRGQQVTLSCSPISGHRSVSWYQQTPGQGLQFLFEYFSETQRNKGNFPGRFSGRQFSNSRSEMNVSTLELGDSALYLCASSLGAGEQYFGPGTRLTVT.

V and J are TRBV27 and TRBJ2-1; 10 bases line up with TRBD2. From germline, CDR1 is MNHEY and CDR2 SMNVEV (reference sequence). Germline trimming cut 4 bases from V and 10 bases from J; bases unmatched to any gene: 4. CDR3 size: 13 residues. Here the CDR3 reads CASSWSGRGEQFF. The CDR3 nucleotides read TGTGCCAGCAGTTGGAGCGGGAGGGGGGAGCAGTTCTTC.

This clone was seen more than once but under ten times. This rearrangement joins TRBV2 to TRBJ1-4, with a possible D match to TRBD1 (6 bases). The CDR3 covers 13 residues. From germline, CDR1 is SNHLY and CDR2 FYNNEI. V lost 3 bases, J lost 10 bases, and 12 bases lay in between. This chain's CDR3 is CASSDRGAGKLFF. In nucleotides, the CDR3 is TGTGCCAGCAGTGACAGGGGCGCAGGAAAACTGTTTTTT.

This chain uses TRBV7-2 with TRBJ2-7; possibly TRBD1 or TRBD2 for D (5 bases each). CDR1 is SGHTA and CDR2 is FQGNSA in the germline V gene. This CDR3 contains 16 residues. Trimming removed 2 bases from V and 6 bases from J, with 20 bases in between. The CDR3: CASSLYGTANLGEQYF. CDR3 sequence (DNA): TGTGCCAGCAGCTTATACGGGACGGCCAATTTGGGCGAGCAGTACTTC.

In this sample, this clone turned up a few times. The genes are TRBV9 and TRBJ2-2; D remains unclear. Germline CDR1 reads SGDLS; CDR2 reads YYNGEE. V was clipped by 3 bases and J by 0 bases, with 6 bases between them. This CDR3 comprises 14 residues. CDR3 amino acids: CASSGATNTGELFF. In DNA, the CDR3 is TGTGCCAGCAGCGGGGCCACGAACACCGGGGAGCTGTTTTTT.

This clone occurred a few times. The rearrangement joins TRBV10-3 to TRBJ2-3; 12 nucleotides line up with TRBD2. The CDR3 has 17 residues. Germline values: CDR1 ENHRY, CDR2 SYGVKD. J lost 14 bases, V lost 2 bases, and 17 bases had no gene match. CDR3 in amino acids: CAISEPLAGGPSSERYF. The CDR3 bases are TGTGCCATCAGTGAGCCCCTAGCGGGAGGGCCCTCTTCGGAGCGGTATTTT.

This rearrangement joins TRBV5-8 to TRBJ2-6, with TRBD1 as a possible D gene (6 bases). Per the germline V gene, CDR1 is SGHTS and CDR2 is YDEGEE. The CDR3 is made up of 14 amino acids. With 5 bases removed from V and 4 bases from J, the gap between germline ends came to 10 bases. CDR3 in amino acids: CASRSQGGANVLTF. The CDR3 nucleotides read TGTGCCAGCAGATCCCAGGGGGGGGCCAACGTCCTGACTTTC. The whole variable domain, remainder taken from reference TRBV5-8 and TRBJ2-6, is EAGVTQSPTHLIKTRGQQATLRCSPISGHTSVYWYQQALGLGLQFLLWYDEGEERNRGNFPPRFSGRQFPNYSSELNVNALELEDSALYLCASRSQGGANVLTFGAGSRLTVL.

This rearrangement joins TRBV5-5 to TRBJ2-7; tentatively, D is TRBD1 (6 bases). CDR3 size: 16 residues. Trimming cost V 5 bases and J 1 base, with 19 bases left between them. Germline CDR1 and CDR2: SGHKS and YYEKEE (reference sequence). The CDR3 DNA reads TGTGCCAGCAGGCCGAGCCTCCGACAGGCGTCCTACGAGCAGTACTTC. This codes for CASRPSLRQASYEQYF.

The chain is built from TRBV30 and TRBJ2-5, with TRBD1 matching over 7 bases. The CDR3 is made up of 15 amino acids. Germline V CDR1 and CDR2: GTSNPN, SVGIG (reference sequence). The V gene end was trimmed by 2 bases and the J gene end by 3 bases; junction bases not matched to a gene: 9. The CDR3 DNA is TGTGCCTGGAGTAGACTGACAGGGACCGAAGAGACCCAGTACTTC. Translating gives CAWSRLTGTEETQYF.

The rearrangement joins TRBV6-6 to TRBJ2-7, with D hard to call. Per the germline V gene, CDR1 is MNHNY and CDR2 is SVGAGI (reference sequence). V shed 5 bases and J shed 3 bases, with 14 bases lying between them. This CDR3 is 14 amino acids long. The CDR3 spells CASSKQPISYEQYF. Here the CDR3 DNA reads TGTGCCAGCAGTAAACAGCCGATCAGCTACGAGCAGTACTTC.

This clone showed up just once. The gene calls are TRBV15 and TRBJ2-5, with a weak D call TRBD1 (5 bases). Trimming cost V 5 bases and J 7 bases, with 14 bases left between them. CDR1 is LNHNV and CDR2 is YYDKDF in the germline V gene (reference sequence). The CDR3 spans 13 residues. In nucleotides, the CDR3 is TGTGCCACCAGCTGGGGCGGCTCGCCGACCCAGTACTTC. Residues: CATSWGGSPTQYF.

The CDR3 spells CASSLFVAEAFF. In DNA, the CDR3 is TGTGCCAGCAGCTTATTTGTCGCTGAAGCTTTCTTT. This rearrangement joins TRBV11-2 to TRBJ1-1; unclear D gene. The CDR3 loop spans 12 amino acids. CDR1 is SGHAT and CDR2 is FQNNGV in the germline V gene. V was trimmed by 2 bases and J by 6 bases, leaving 7 bases between them.

This chain joins TRBV28 and TRBJ2-1; maybe TRBD2 (5 bases). The germline CDR1 and CDR2 sequences are MDHEN and SYDVKM. This CDR3 is 14 amino acids long. This chain's CDR3 is CAGRSALRGNEQFF. The CDR3, as DNA: TGTGCGGGAAGGAGCGCGCTGAGAGGGAATGAGCAGTTCTTC. Filled out from reference TRBV28 and TRBJ2-1, the complete variable domain reads DVKVTQSSRYLVKRTGEKVFLECVQDMDHENMFWYRQDPGLGLRLIYFSYDVKMKEKGDIPEGYSVSREKKERFSLILESASTNQTSMYLCAGRSALRGNEQFFGPGTRLTVL.

This chain connects TRBV10-3 to TRBJ2-1; TRBD1 or TRBD2 may be the D gene (7 bases each). This CDR3 is 14 amino acids long. Germline V lookup: CDR1 ENHRY, CDR2 SYGVKD. The V end lost 7 bases, the J end lost 6 bases, and 16 bases lay between the germline ends. CDR3 sequence: CAIMGEGASNEQFF. CDR3 sequence (DNA): TGTGCCATCATGGGGGAGGGGGCCAGCAATGAGCAGTTCTTC.